These 24 T cell receptor beta chains were sequenced from one sample in a study of T-cell memory formation after mild COVID-19. A single record per CDR3 protein comes from TCRdb applying MiXCR to the 5' RACE reads. Of around 250,000 distinct CDR3 sequences in the sample, roughly 17% are singletons; the top ten hold roughly a fifth. The sample comprised PBMCs or a T cell subset sorted from them (not recorded which). The receptors were gathered from a man younger than 30 who had mild COVID-19 (a few samples of this study predate the infection). Cell type and time point are not known.

This rearrangement joins TRBV12-3 or TRBV12-4 to TRBJ2-2, with D unclear. Trimming shortened V by 8 bases and J by 4 bases, and 14 bases separated the two germline ends. This CDR3 has 14 amino acids. In DNA form, the CDR3 reads TGTGCCAGCTCGGGCCCCATGCCCACCGGGGAGCTGTTTTTT. Amino acid sequence: CASSGPMPTGELFF.

The CDR3 nucleotides read TGTGCCAGCAGAGAAACAGAGGGTCTGACCGAAGCTTTCTTT. Protein: CASRETEGLTEAFF. The rearrangement links TRBV6-6 to TRBJ1-1; D call uncertain. Germline assignment: CDR1 MNHNY and CDR2 SVGAGI (reference sequence). The V and J ends lost 6 bases and 8 bases respectively, with 19 bases between them. There are 14 residues in the CDR3.

The chain recombines TRBV28 with TRBJ2-3; 7 bases align to TRBD2. This CDR3 spans 17 amino acids. The trim removed 7 bases at V and 1 base at J, leaving 14 bases unmatched. From germline, CDR1 is MDHEN and CDR2 SYDVKM. CDR3 nucleotide sequence: TGTGCCAGCACGGGGTTTATTGGGGGGGTACGCACAGATACGCAGTATTTT. Translating it yields CASTGFIGGVRTDTQYF. Full variable domain (outside the CDR3, taken from reference TRBV28 and TRBJ2-3): DVKVTQSSRYLVKRTGEKVFLECVQDMDHENMFWYRQDPGLGLRLIYFSYDVKMKEKGDIPEGYSVSREKKERFSLILESASTNQTSMYLCASTGFIGGVRTDTQYFGPGTRLTVL.

This clonotype was observed a handful of times. CDR3 DNA: TGCGCCAGCAGCCAAGAGGGTCAGACCTCCACTGAAGCTTTCTTT. Amino acid sequence: CASSQEGQTSTEAFF. The rearrangement links TRBV4-1 to TRBJ1-1, with unresolved D. V was pared by 0 bases and J by 4 bases, with 12 bases between. The CDR3 is made up of 15 amino acids. The V gene's germline CDR1 is MGHRA and CDR2 YSYEKL.

This clonotype was counted between two and nine times. The chain uses TRBV29-1 and TRBJ2-1; D is possibly TRBD1 (6 bases). Trimming took off 3 bases at V and 8 bases at J, with 14 bases between the two ends. Germline assignment: CDR1 SQVTM and CDR2 ANQGSEA. CDR3 length: 13 amino acids. The chain's CDR3 is CSVDRGIGDEQFF. DNA for the CDR3: TGCAGCGTTGACAGGGGAATCGGGGATGAGCAGTTCTTC.

This clonotype showed up just a few times. As DNA, the CDR3 is TGCGCCAGCAGCTTGCGGCAGCAGCAGTACTTC. Translated, it gives CASSLRQQQYF. J is TRBJ2-7 and V is TRBV5-1; the D is unclear. The CDR3 is 11 amino acids. Deletions cut 1 base from V and 8 bases from J, with 7 bases between. Germline CDR1 is SGHRS and CDR2 is YFSETQ.

This clonotype was counted between two and nine times. The chain employs TRBV5-8 and TRBJ1-1; the D is unclear. Trimming removed 4 bases at V and 1 base at J, with 14 bases between. This CDR3 comprises 15 residues. Germline V gives CDR1 SGHTS, CDR2 YDEGEE. CDR3 sequence: CASSRPIPENTEAFF. CDR3 bases: TGTGCCAGCAGCCGTCCGATTCCCGAGAACACTGAAGCTTTCTTT.

There are many counts of this clonotype. The rearrangement joins TRBV28 to TRBJ1-2; the match to TRBD1 covers 10 bases. Trimming at V came to 6 bases and at J to 6 bases, leaving 4 bases not matched to a gene. The CDR3 is 13 residues long. Germline-derived CDR1 and CDR2 are MDHEN and SYDVKM. CDR3 residues: CASRQTGGHGYTF. Here the CDR3 DNA reads TGTGCCAGCAGGCAGACAGGGGGCCATGGCTACACCTTC.

The table lists this clonotype with a few counts. The chain couples TRBV11-2 to TRBJ1-1, with TRBD1 identical over 7 bases. Germline loops: CDR1 SGHAT, CDR2 FQNNGV. The CDR3 sequence is 17 residues long. V lost 4 bases and J lost 0; bases outside the gene matches: 11. The CDR3 DNA is TGTGCCAGCAGCTCCAGGGGGTTTGGGAGATTGAACACTGAAGCTTTCTTT. Translation gives CASSSRGFGRLNTEAFF. Filled out from reference TRBV11-2 and TRBJ1-1, the complete variable domain reads EAGVAQSPRYKIIEKRQSVAFWCNPISGHATLYWYQQILGQGPKLLIQFQNNGVVDDSQLPKDRFSAERLKGVDSTLKIQPAKLEDSAVYLCASSSRGFGRLNTEAFFGQGTRLTVV.

Details on this clonotype: The germline gene is not matched at one end of the junction; a read error may be the cause. The CDR3 reads CAISPWWGAGSYNEQFF. Here the CDR3 DNA reads TGTGCCATCAGCCCATGGTGGGGGGCCGGTTCCTACAATGAGCAGTTCTTC. The chain carries TRBV7-6 and TRBJ2-1, with D perhaps assigned TRBD1 or TRBD2 (6 bases each). This CDR3 is built from 17 residues. The germline gives CDR1 SGHVS, CDR2 FNYEAQ.

This clonotype has only a few counts. The rearrangement joins TRBV6-5 to TRBJ1-1, with D perhaps TRBD1 (5 bases). This CDR3 spans 15 amino acids. Trimming pared 4 bases from V and 6 bases from J, leaving 18 bases between. Germline CDR1 MNHEY, CDR2 SVGAGI. The CDR3 nucleotides read TGTGCCAGCAGTTCCCTTTTGAGGCGAGGGGCTGAAGCTTTCTTT. The encoded protein is CASSSLLRRGAEAFF.

The chain recombines TRBV18 with TRBJ1-1; TRBD1 might be the D (5 bases). The CDR3 runs 13 residues. The germline gives CDR1 KGHSH, CDR2 LQKENI. Trimming removed 5 bases at V and 1 base at J, with 8 bases between. CDR3 sequence: CASSGGRNTEAFF. The CDR3 nucleotides read TGTGCCAGCTCAGGGGGACGGAACACTGAAGCTTTCTTT.

There are many counts of this clonotype. The J gene is TRBJ2-7, the V gene TRBV10-3; D call uncertain. The V end lost 0 bases, the J end lost 2 bases, and 11 bases lay between the germline ends. The CDR3 totals 15 residues. Per germline, CDR1 ENHRY and CDR2 SYGVKD. In DNA form, the CDR3 reads TGTGCCATCAGTGAGTCGAGAACAACCCCCTACGAGCAGTACTTC. Encoded protein: CAISESRTTPYEQYF.

This clonotype was found a few times. The chain couples TRBV7-8 to TRBJ2-1; TRBD2 agrees at 9 bases. CDR1 is SGHVS and CDR2 is FQNEAQ in the germline V gene. J lost 2 bases, V lost 0 bases, and 5 bases had no gene match. This CDR3 region has 17 residues. The DNA for the CDR3 is TGTGCCAGCAGCTTAGCCCGGAGCGGGGGGCCCTACAATGAGCAGTTCTTC. It yields the protein CASSLARSGGPYNEQFF.

The chain combines TRBV5-1 with TRBJ1-5; a weak D match, TRBD1 (5 bases). This CDR3 is built from 13 residues. Germline lookup yields CDR1 SGHRS and CDR2 YFSETQ. Between the trimmed V and J ends, which lost 4 bases and 9 bases, there was a span of 14 bases. In DNA, the CDR3 is TGCGCCAGCAGCCAGTGGTCGGGGCGGCCCCAGCATTTT. This codes for CASSQWSGRPQHF.

The CDR3 sequence: CASGSGSLDTQYF. Here the CDR3 DNA reads TGTGCCAGCGGGTCAGGTAGTTTGGATACGCAGTATTTT. This chain joins TRBV28 and TRBJ2-3; D unresolved. This CDR3 is built from 13 residues. V lost 8 bases, J lost 6 bases, and 15 bases lay in between. Looked up from germline, CDR1 is MDHEN and CDR2 is SYDVKM.

CDR3 protein: CASSFQGSGEKLFF. The CDR3 DNA sequence: TGTGCCAGCAGCTTTCAGGGTTCGGGTGAAAAACTGTTTTTT. The chain links TRBV7-2 to TRBJ1-4; perhaps TRBD1 as D (5 bases). V was shortened by 3 bases and J by 7 bases, with 12 bases between the two germline ends. Germline assignment: CDR1 SGHTA and CDR2 FQGNSA. This CDR3 has 14 residues.

The chain links TRBV14 to TRBJ1-2; the D is unclear. CDR1 is SGHDN, CDR2 FVKESK, per germline. The CDR3 sequence is 14 residues long. Trimming removed 5 bases from V and 5 bases from J, with 15 bases in between. The CDR3 protein is CASSVIFSRYGYTF. CDR3 in DNA: TGTGCCAGCAGCGTTATTTTCTCTCGTTATGGCTACACCTTC. The complete variable domain, with remaining parts taken from reference TRBV14 and TRBJ1-2, reads EAGVTQFPSHSVIEKGQTVTLRCDPISGHDNLYWYRRVMGKEIKFLLHFVKESKQDESGMPNNRFLAERTGGTYSTLKVQPAELEDSGVYFCASSVIFSRYGYTFGSGTRLTVV.

The chain combines TRBV29-1 with TRBJ1-1; TRBD1 matches 9 bases. CDR3 size: 15 residues. V trimming: 3 bases; J trimming: 5 bases; junction bases outside the gene matches: 10. Germline lookup yields CDR1 SQVTM and CDR2 ANQGSEA. DNA of the CDR3: TGCAGCGTTGATAAGAGGGGACAGGGCGTAACTGAAGCTTTCTTT. This codes for CSVDKRGQGVTEAFF.

The CDR3 sequence: CASSQGLGSGNTIYF. CDR3 bases: TGCGCCAGCAGCCAAGGGCTAGGCTCTGGAAACACCATATATTTT. The rearrangement joins TRBV4-3 to TRBJ1-3; D gene unclear. Germline V gene sequence: CDR1 LGHNA, CDR2 YSLEER. The CDR3 contains 15 residues. Trimming pared 1 base from V and 0 bases from J, leaving 7 bases between.

In this sample, this clonotype turned up many times. The V call is TRBV12-3 or TRBV12-4, the J call TRBJ2-1; TRBD2 agrees at 12 bases. V was pared by 4 bases and J by 4 bases, with 2 bases of the junction left unmatched. This CDR3 comprises 15 residues. Written as DNA, the CDR3 is TGTGCCAGCAGTTCACTAGCGGGGGGTTACAATGAGCAGTTCTTC. Protein product: CASSSLAGGYNEQFF.

This chain uses TRBV5-1 with TRBJ1-1; unclear D gene. The CDR3 is made up of 12 amino acids. Trimming took off 0 bases at V and 12 bases at J, with 12 bases between the two ends. Germline V gives CDR1 SGHRS, CDR2 YFSETQ. In DNA form, the CDR3 reads TGCGCCAGCAGCTTGGAAAATCAGAAGCCTTTCTTT. Translation gives CASSLENQKPFF.

This clonotype was observed a handful of times. This rearrangement joins TRBV4-2 to TRBJ1-6; a weak D match, TRBD1 (6 bases). CDR1 LGHNA and CDR2 YNFKEQ come from the germline V gene. The CDR3 has 16 residues. V was clipped by 5 bases and J by 10 bases, with 21 bases between them. This CDR3 reads CASSENGGSGESPLHF. As DNA, the CDR3 is TGTGCCAGCAGCGAGAATGGCGGATCAGGGGAGTCACCCCTCCACTTT.

This clonotype was observed a single time. V gene TRBV6-5 combines with J gene TRBJ2-4; perhaps TRBD1 as D (6 bases). The V gene lost 5 bases and the J gene lost 8 bases, with 13 bases spanning the gap. The CDR3 is 13 residues long. Per germline, CDR1 MNHEY and CDR2 SVGAGI. The CDR3 spells CASSNREWDIQYF. The CDR3 coding sequence is TGTGCCAGCAGTAACAGGGAATGGGACATTCAGTACTTC.